A single sample is the source of the 3 T cell receptor beta chains below, sequenced in a study of control samples from healthy donors and cancer patients. The method was immunoSEQ multiplex PCR; TCRdb's version includes in-frame clones alone and lacks a portion of them. The table records under 150,000 clones, just under 95% of them present only once. The material sequenced was blood. Every receptor here comes from a man under 40 in good health.

This clone occurred once. V is TRBV5-6 and J is TRBJ2-5; 8 nucleotides line up with TRBD1. Germline lookup yields CDR1 SGHDT and CDR2 YYEEEE. V lost 4 bases and J lost 5; bases outside the gene matches: 10. This CDR3 is built from 15 residues. The CDR3 sequence: CASSLLQGAKETQYF. The DNA for the CDR3 is TGTGCCAGCAGCCTCCTTCAGGGGGCAAAGGAGACCCAGTACTTC.

The rearrangement joins TRBV4-3 to TRBJ1-3; unclear D gene. V lost 0 bases, J lost 6 bases, and 6 bases lay in between. This CDR3 contains 13 residues. Germline CDR1 LGHNA, CDR2 YSLEER. This CDR3 is CASSQDRQNTIYF. The CDR3 DNA reads as TGCGCCAGCAGCCAAGACAGGCAAAACACCATATATTTT.

The chain couples TRBV7-2 to TRBJ1-1; 7 bases map to TRBD1. Germline loops: CDR1 SGHTA, CDR2 FQGNSA. V shed 2 bases and J 3 bases; nucleotides not matched to a gene: 3. CDR3 length equals 14 residues. The DNA of the CDR3 is TGTGCCAGCAGCTTACAGGGGGGGGACACTGAAGCTTTCTTT. Translating gives CASSLQGGDTEAFF.